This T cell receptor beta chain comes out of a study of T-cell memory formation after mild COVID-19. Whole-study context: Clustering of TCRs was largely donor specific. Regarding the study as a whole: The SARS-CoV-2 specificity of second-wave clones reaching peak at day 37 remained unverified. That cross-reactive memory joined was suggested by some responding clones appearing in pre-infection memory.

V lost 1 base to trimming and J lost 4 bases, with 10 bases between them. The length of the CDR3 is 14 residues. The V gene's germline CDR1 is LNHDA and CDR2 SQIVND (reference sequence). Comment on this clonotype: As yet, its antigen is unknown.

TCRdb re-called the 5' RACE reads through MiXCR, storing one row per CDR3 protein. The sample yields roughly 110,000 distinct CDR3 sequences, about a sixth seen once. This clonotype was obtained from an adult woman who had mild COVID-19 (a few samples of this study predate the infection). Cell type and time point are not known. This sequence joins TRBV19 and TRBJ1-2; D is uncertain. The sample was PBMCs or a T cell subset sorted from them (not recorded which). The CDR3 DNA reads TGTGCCAGTAGTATAGTTGGAACAGTCTATGGCTACACCTTC. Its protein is CASSIVGTVYGYTF.